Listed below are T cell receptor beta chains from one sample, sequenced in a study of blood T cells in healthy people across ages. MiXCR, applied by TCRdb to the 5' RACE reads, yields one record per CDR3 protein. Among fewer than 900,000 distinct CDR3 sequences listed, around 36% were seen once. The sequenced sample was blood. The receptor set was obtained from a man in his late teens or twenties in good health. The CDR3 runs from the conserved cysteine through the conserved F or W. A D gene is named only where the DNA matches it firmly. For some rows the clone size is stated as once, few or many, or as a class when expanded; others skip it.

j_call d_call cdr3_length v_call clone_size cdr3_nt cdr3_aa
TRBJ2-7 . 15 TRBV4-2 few TGTGCCAGCAGCCATATAACGGGGGACTCCTACGAGCAGTACTTC CASSHITGDSYEQYF
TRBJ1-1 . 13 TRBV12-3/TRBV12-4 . TGTGCCAGCAGTTTAGGCTGGACAGCCGAAGCTTTCTTT CASSLGWTAEAFF
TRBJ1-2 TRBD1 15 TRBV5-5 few TGTGCCAGCAGCTTAAGGACAGGGAGTCGGATGGGCTACACCTTC CASSLRTGSRMGYTF
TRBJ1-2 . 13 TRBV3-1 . TGTGCCAGCAGCCTGAGTACGGGCAGAGGCTACACCTTC CASSLSTGRGYTF
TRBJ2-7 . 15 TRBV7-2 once TGTGCCAGCAGCTTAGTACAGGCCCACTCCTACGAGCAGTACTTC CASSLVQAHSYEQYF
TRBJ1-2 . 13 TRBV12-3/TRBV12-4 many TGTGCCAGCAGCTTTACCCCGTACTATGGCTACACCTTC CASSFTPYYGYTF
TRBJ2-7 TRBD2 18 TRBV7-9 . TGTGCCAGCAGCGTGACTAGCGGGGCCCCGTCAATTTACAATGAGCAGTACTTC CASSVTSGAPSIYNEQYF
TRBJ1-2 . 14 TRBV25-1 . TGTGCCAGCAGTGAATATGAGGAAGGGCATGGCTACACCTTC CASSEYEEGHGYTF
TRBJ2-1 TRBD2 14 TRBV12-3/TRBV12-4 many TGTGCCAGCAGGCCGACTAGCGGATACAATGAGCAGTTCTTC CASRPTSGYNEQFF
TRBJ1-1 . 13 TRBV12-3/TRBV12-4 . TGTGCCAGCAGTACATTTGCGGGCCCTGAAGCTTTCTTT CASSTFAGPEAFF
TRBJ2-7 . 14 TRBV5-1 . TGCGCCAGCAGCCCGATCGGTCGCTACAATGAGCAGTACTTC CASSPIGRYNEQYF
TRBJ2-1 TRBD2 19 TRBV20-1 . TGCAGTGCCACGTCTGGGCTAGCGGGGAACGGACACCCGGACAATGATCAGTTCTTC CSATSGLAGNGHPDNDQFF
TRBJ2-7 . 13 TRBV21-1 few TGTGCCAGCAACGGGACTAGCGGCTACGAGCAGTACTTC CASNGTSGYEQYF
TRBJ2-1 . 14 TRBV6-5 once TGTGCCAGCTCTGAAGACACAGCCTACAATGAGCAGTTCTTC CASSEDTAYNEQFF
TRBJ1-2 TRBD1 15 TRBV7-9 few TGTGCCAGCAGCTCCCCGGACAGGTCTAACTATGGCTACACCTTC CASSSPDRSNYGYTF
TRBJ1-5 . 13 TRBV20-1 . TGCAGTACTAGACAAGGGAGCAATCAGCCCCAGCATTTT CSTRQGSNQPQHF
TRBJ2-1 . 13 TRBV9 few TGTGCCAGCAGCGAGGGACTTTACAATGAGCAGTTCTTC CASSEGLYNEQFF
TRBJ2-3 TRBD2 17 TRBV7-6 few TGTGCCAGCAGCCGACCCCCGGGACTAGCGAAGACAGATACGCAGTATTTT CASSRPPGLAKTDTQYF
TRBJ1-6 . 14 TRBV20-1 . TGCAGTGCTATGATCAGGGTTGGGAATTCACCCCTCCACTTT CSAMIRVGNSPLHF
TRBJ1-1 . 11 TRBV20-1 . TGCAGTGCTGGGTCTATGGGGGGAGCTTTCTTT CSAGSMGGAFF